Listed here are 29 T cell receptor beta chains from one sample, sequenced in a study of Graves' ophthalmopathy and Graves' hyperthyroidism. Beta-chain TCR CDR3 regions were amplified from RNA transcripts. Second-round multiplex PCR followed a first-round RT-PCR using HTBI primers. TCRdb called the multiplex PCR reads again in MiXCR, with one record for every CDR3 protein. The table records around 1,000,000 distinct CDR3 sequences, roughly 35% of them present only once. The sequenced sample was peripheral blood or thyroid tissue (not recorded which). The receptors were sampled from an adult man with Graves' hyperthyroidism.

The chain uses TRBV4-1 and TRBJ2-7; possibly TRBD1 for D (6 bases). Germline CDR1 is MGHRA and CDR2 is YSYEKL. This CDR3 spans 14 amino acids. V lost 1 base and J 2 bases, leaving 9 bases between the germline ends. The CDR3 DNA reads as TGCGCCAGCAGCCAAGTACAGGGACCCTACGAGCAGTACTTC. Translating it yields CASSQVQGPYEQYF.

This clonotype showed up just a few times. This chain joins TRBV6-5 and TRBJ1-2; D gene ambiguous. This CDR3 contains 12 residues. Between the trimmed V and J ends, which lost 8 bases and 8 bases, there was a span of 15 bases. Germline V gene sequence: CDR1 MNHEY, CDR2 SVGAGI. DNA of the CDR3: TGTGCCAGCGGTACGAAGGTATTAGGCTACACCTTC. Translated, it gives CASGTKVLGYTF.

Comment on this clonotype: A much larger clone lies one base from this, so it may be a read error. V is TRBV5-1 and J is TRBJ1-2, with 7 bases aligning to TRBD1. Per the germline V gene, CDR1 is SGHRS and CDR2 is YFSETQ. CDR3 size: 13 residues. CDR3 bases: TGCGCCAGCAGCTGGGACAGTGATTATGGCTACGCCTTC. This sequence encodes CASSWDSDYGYAF.

The chain carries TRBV10-2 and TRBJ2-5; D remains ambiguous. This CDR3 region has 14 residues. Germline values: CDR1 WSHSY, CDR2 SAAADI. V was trimmed by 2 bases and J by 4 bases, leaving 11 bases between them. CDR3 loop: CASSEPEVGETQYF. The CDR3 DNA sequence: TGCGCCAGCAGTGAGCCGGAAGTGGGAGAGACCCAGTACTTC.

The rearrangement uses TRBV18 and TRBJ2-7; D perhaps matches TRBD2 (6 bases). The CDR3 runs to 16 residues. Trimming took 1 base from V and 6 from J, leaving 19 bases between them. From germline, CDR1 is KGHSH and CDR2 LQKENI. CDR3 in DNA: TGTGCCAGCTCACCACTGTCCGGGAGCGCTCGACTCGAGCAGTACTTC. Translated: CASSPLSGSARLEQYF.

This clonotype came up many times. CDR3 sequence (DNA): TGTGCCATCAGTTCGACAGGGAACTATGGCTACACCTTC. Translation gives CAISSTGNYGYTF. This chain connects TRBV10-3 to TRBJ1-2; 7 bases are a match to TRBD1. The CDR3 runs 13 residues. Germline values: CDR1 ENHRY, CDR2 SYGVKD. Trimming at V came to 5 bases and at J to 2 bases, leaving 2 bases not matched to a gene.

The CDR3 DNA reads as TGTGCCATCACCGGGGGCGACTATGGCTACACCTTC. Its protein is CAITGGDYGYTF. The gene calls are TRBV10-3 and TRBJ1-2; tentative D call: TRBD1 (6 bases). The CDR3 spans 12 residues. Germline lookup yields CDR1 ENHRY and CDR2 SYGVKD. The V gene lost 7 bases and the J gene lost 3 bases, with 9 bases spanning the gap.

Many counts were recorded for this clonotype. The chain uses TRBV7-9 and TRBJ2-7; 7 nucleotides match TRBD2. CDR1 and CDR2 from the germline V gene are SEHNR and FQNEAQ (reference sequence). The CDR3 extends over 16 amino acids. Trimming took 1 base from V and 0 from J; bases not matched to a gene: 6. CDR3 residues: CASSLGGGLGSYEQYF. The CDR3 nucleotides are TGTGCCAGCAGCTTAGGGGGGGGACTCGGCTCCTACGAGCAGTACTTC. The whole variable domain, filled in from reference TRBV7-9 and TRBJ2-7, reads DTGVSQNPRHKITKRGQNVTFRCDPISEHNRLYWYRQTLGQGPEFLTYFQNEAQLEKSRLLSDRFSAERPKGSFSTLEIQRTEQGDSAMYLCASSLGGGLGSYEQYFGPGTRLTVT.

In its sample, this clonotype was seen a few times. No conserved phenylalanine or tryptophan is present at the end of the CDR3, so a read error is the likely explanation. The DNA is left out, because the CDR3 cannot be placed on it with certainty; the CDR3 is given as TCRdb lists it. This sequence joins TRBV5-1 and TRBJ1-1; no check of the table's D call, TRBD1, against the DNA was made. CDR1 is SGHRS, CDR2 YFSETQ, per germline. The CDR3 adds up to 10 amino acids, both ends counted. CDR3 sequence reads: CASSQTTGGV.

The chain combines TRBV7-2 with TRBJ2-7, with D perhaps TRBD2 (6 bases). V lost 0 bases and J 6 bases, leaving 18 bases between the germline ends. Germline V gene data show CDR1 as SGHTA and CDR2 as FQGNSA. The CDR3 extends over 16 amino acids. This CDR3 reads CASSLAGRGSLPEQYF. DNA of the CDR3: TGTGCCAGCAGCTTAGCCGGGCGGGGCTCCCTTCCCGAGCAGTACTTC.

This clonotype was picked up many times. The chain carries TRBV4-3 and TRBJ2-7, with D perhaps TRBD2 (7 bases). This CDR3 is built from 14 residues. The germline CDR1 and CDR2 sequences are LGHNA and YSLEER. The ends were cut back, 2 bases at V and 6 bases at J, with 14 bases in the middle. The CDR3 DNA is TGCGCCAGCAGCCAATCCGCGGGGGCGCGCGAGCAGTACTTC. Translation: CASSQSAGAREQYF.

The rearrangement joins TRBV7-9 to TRBJ2-7; either TRBD1 or TRBD2 may supply D (5 bases each). Germline V gene data show CDR1 as SEHNR and CDR2 as FQNEAQ (reference sequence). The V and J ends lost 5 bases and 2 bases respectively, with 22 bases between them. This CDR3 has 17 residues. CDR3 sequence reads: CASSPQPGRAGTYEQYF. The CDR3 DNA reads TGTGCCAGCAGCCCTCAGCCAGGGAGAGCAGGGACCTACGAGCAGTACTTC.

This chain links TRBV7-8 with TRBJ1-4; the D gene is possibly TRBD1 (5 bases). CDR1 and CDR2 from the germline V gene are SGHVS and FQNEAQ. Trimming shortened V by 5 bases and J by 8 bases, and 18 bases separated the two germline ends. The CDR3 has 15 residues. The CDR3 DNA follows: TGTGCCAGCAGCGGGGGACCGCAGGGAAAAGAAAAACTGTTTTTT. This sequence encodes CASSGGPQGKEKLFF. The whole variable domain, filled in from reference TRBV7-8 and TRBJ1-4, reads GAGVSQSPRYKVAKRGQDVALRCDPISGHVSLFWYQQALGQGPEFLTYFQNEAQLDKSGLPSDRFFAERPEGSVSTLKIQRTQQEDSAVYLCASSGGPQGKEKLFFGSGTQLSVL.

The V gene is TRBV7-9, the J gene TRBJ2-7; D is ambiguous. Trimming left V 1 base short and J 2 bases short, with 12 bases between. The germline V gene encodes CDR1 SEHNR and CDR2 FQNEAQ (reference sequence). The CDR3 consists of 15 residues. This CDR3 reads CASSLVRFGTYEQYF. Written as DNA, the CDR3 is TGTGCCAGCAGCTTAGTCCGGTTCGGCACCTACGAGCAGTACTTC.

This clonotype has only a few counts. V is TRBV10-3 and J is TRBJ2-4; TRBD2 is a possible D gene (5 bases). CDR3 size: 13 residues. Germline CDR1 reads ENHRY; CDR2 reads SYGVKD. Trimming removed 10 bases at V and 6 bases at J, with 16 bases between. The CDR3, as DNA: TGTGCCACCAAGGGAGAGCTAGGAAACATTCAGTACTTC. Amino acid sequence: CATKGELGNIQYF.

This clonotype was seen a few times. The chain couples TRBV20-1 to TRBJ2-7; D uncertain. CDR1 and CDR2 from the germline V gene are DFQATT and SNEGSKA (reference sequence). The V end lost 4 bases, the J end lost 7 bases, and 17 bases lay between the germline ends. CDR3 size: 13 residues. CDR3 sequence reads: CSATLTVNGEQYF. The CDR3 nucleotides are TGCAGTGCTACCCTCACAGTAAACGGGGAGCAGTACTTC.

This clonotype was recorded many times. The chain joins TRBV20-1 to TRBJ1-6; the match to TRBD1 covers 10 bases. CDR1 is DFQATT, CDR2 SNEGSKA, per germline (reference sequence). This CDR3 is built from 14 residues. The V gene end was trimmed by 4 bases and the J gene end by 9 bases; junction bases not matched to a gene: 6. CDR3: CSAKTTGGSSPLHF. DNA for the CDR3: TGCAGTGCTAAAACGACAGGGGGCAGTTCACCCCTCCACTTT.

On this clonotype: In this CDR3 the conserved last residue, phenylalanine or tryptophan, is missing, so a read error is likely. No DNA is shown, since the ends of the CDR3 on it are uncertain; the CDR3 is the one TCRdb lists. This chain links TRBV5-6 with TRBJ2-2; the tabulated D call, TRBD1, remains unverified against the DNA. The germline CDR1 and CDR2 sequences are SGHDT and YYEEEE. The length of the CDR3 is 16 amino acids, counting both ends. The CDR3 here is CASSPGGQDEHRGAVV.

The chain has TRBV2 and TRBJ1-2; 7 bases are shared with TRBD1. Trimming cost V 7 bases and J 2 bases; bases outside gene matches: 7. This CDR3 contains 14 residues. The germline V gene encodes CDR1 SNHLY and CDR2 FYNNEI. CDR3 nucleotide sequence: TGTGCCAGCACCGACAGGGCCCAGAACTATGGCTACACCTTC. Translated: CASTDRAQNYGYTF.

The rearrangement uses TRBV7-2 and TRBJ1-5; no definite D call. CDR1 is SGHTA and CDR2 is FQGNSA in the germline V gene. CDR3 size: 15 residues. V was trimmed by 1 base and J by 6 bases, leaving 13 bases between them. CDR3 sequence reads: CASSLGVVGSQPQHF. DNA for the CDR3: TGTGCCAGCAGCTTAGGGGTAGTGGGCAGTCAGCCCCAGCATTTT.

This sequence joins TRBV7-2 and TRBJ2-5, with 9 bases matching TRBD2. Unmatched junction bases numbered 5, after V lost 2 bases and J lost 4 bases. The germline gives CDR1 SGHTA, CDR2 FQGNSA. CDR3 length: 15 residues. CDR3: CASSLIAGGAETQYF. In nucleotides, the CDR3 is TGTGCCAGCAGCTTAATCGCGGGAGGGGCAGAGACCCAGTACTTC.

Ten or more counts support this clonotype. The chain combines TRBV25-1 with TRBJ1-5; D possibly corresponds to TRBD1 (5 bases). Trimming took off 3 bases at V and 1 base at J, with 10 bases between the two ends. CDR1 is MGHDK and CDR2 is SYGVNS in the germline V gene. This CDR3 has 15 amino acids. For the CDR3, the DNA is TGTGCCAGCAGTGACCCCCGGGACAGCAATCAGCCCCAGCATTTT. Translation: CASSDPRDSNQPQHF.

The chain carries TRBV9 and TRBJ1-2; D gene unclear. Trimming cost V 1 base and J 8 bases, with 12 bases left between them. Germline CDR1 SGDLS, CDR2 YYNGEE. The CDR3 spans 13 residues. CDR3 amino acids: CASSVHNQGGYTF. Here the CDR3 DNA reads TGTGCCAGCAGCGTACACAATCAAGGGGGCTACACCTTC. Filled out from reference TRBV9 and TRBJ1-2, the complete variable domain reads DSGVTQTPKHLITATGQRVTLRCSPRSGDLSVYWYQQSLDQGLQFLIQYYNGEERAKGNILERFSAQQFPDLHSELNLSSLELGDSALYFCASSVHNQGGYTFGSGTRLTVV.

There are a few counts of this clonotype. CDR3 sequence (DNA): TGCGCCAGCAGTGAGTTGAATATCCAAGAGACCCAGTACTTC. It codes for CASSELNIQETQYF. This rearrangement joins TRBV10-2 to TRBJ2-5; no clear D. Germline V gene lookup returns CDR1 WSHSY and CDR2 SAAADI. CDR3 length: 14 residues. The V end was cut by 1 base, the J end by 1 base, with 7 bases between.

This clonotype occurred once. This CDR3 fails to terminate in the conserved phenylalanine or tryptophan, so it likely reflects a read error. The limits of the CDR3 on the DNA are not certain, so only TCRdb's listed CDR3 is given. The chain carries TRBV20-1 and TRBJ2-2; the DNA was not compared with TRBD2, the D call given in the table. The CDR3 is 12 amino acids in total, end residues counted. Per the germline V gene, CDR1 is DFQATT and CDR2 is SNEGSKA (reference sequence). CDR3 amino acids: CSARRGPTARGP.

Comments on this clonotype: A much larger clone lies a single base off, so this may be a read error. The CDR3 is CASSSDRARNTEAFF. CDR3 nucleotide sequence: TGTGCCAGCAGCTCGGACAGGGCGAGGAACACTGAAGCTTTCTTT. The rearrangement links TRBV7-9 to TRBJ1-1, with 8 bases identical to TRBD1. This CDR3 has 15 amino acids. Germline CDR1 and CDR2: SEHNR and FQNEAQ (reference sequence). The V segment lost 4 bases and the J segment 1 base; nucleotides outside the gene matches: 5.

This clonotype was recorded a few times. V usage is TRBV20-1 and J usage is TRBJ2-7; 8 bases map to TRBD1. Germline CDR1 DFQATT, CDR2 SNEGSKA (reference sequence). V trimming: 0 bases; J trimming: 5 bases; junction bases outside the gene matches: 9. The CDR3 loop spans 15 amino acids. The CDR3 coding sequence is TGCAGTGCTAGAGAACCCGGACAGGGTCTCCACGAGCAGTACTTC. Protein product: CSAREPGQGLHEQYF.

This clonotype was picked up a small number of times. The chain recombines TRBV10-3 with TRBJ1-3; D is unclear. Germline V lookup: CDR1 ENHRY, CDR2 SYGVKD. V lost 0 bases and J 0 bases, leaving 18 bases between the germline ends. There are 19 residues in the CDR3. CDR3 region: CAISESLESIRLSGNTIYF. The CDR3 coding sequence is TGTGCCATCAGTGAGTCTTTAGAGTCCATACGGCTCTCTGGAAACACCATATATTTT.

This sequence joins TRBV2 and TRBJ1-1; a possible D gene is TRBD1 (6 bases). The CDR3 loop spans 11 amino acids. Trimming pared 8 bases from V and 6 bases from J, leaving 10 bases between. Germline V lookup: CDR1 SNHLY, CDR2 FYNNEI. The CDR3 is CASLDSSEAFF. The CDR3 DNA reads as TGTGCCAGCTTGGACAGTTCTGAAGCTTTCTTT. Full variable domain (missing parts from reference TRBV2 and TRBJ1-1): EPEVTQTPSHQVTQMGQEVILRCVPISNHLYFYWYRQILGQKVEFLVSFYNNEISEKSEIFDDQFSVERPDGSNFTLKIRSTKLEDSAMYFCASLDSSEAFFGQGTRLTVV.